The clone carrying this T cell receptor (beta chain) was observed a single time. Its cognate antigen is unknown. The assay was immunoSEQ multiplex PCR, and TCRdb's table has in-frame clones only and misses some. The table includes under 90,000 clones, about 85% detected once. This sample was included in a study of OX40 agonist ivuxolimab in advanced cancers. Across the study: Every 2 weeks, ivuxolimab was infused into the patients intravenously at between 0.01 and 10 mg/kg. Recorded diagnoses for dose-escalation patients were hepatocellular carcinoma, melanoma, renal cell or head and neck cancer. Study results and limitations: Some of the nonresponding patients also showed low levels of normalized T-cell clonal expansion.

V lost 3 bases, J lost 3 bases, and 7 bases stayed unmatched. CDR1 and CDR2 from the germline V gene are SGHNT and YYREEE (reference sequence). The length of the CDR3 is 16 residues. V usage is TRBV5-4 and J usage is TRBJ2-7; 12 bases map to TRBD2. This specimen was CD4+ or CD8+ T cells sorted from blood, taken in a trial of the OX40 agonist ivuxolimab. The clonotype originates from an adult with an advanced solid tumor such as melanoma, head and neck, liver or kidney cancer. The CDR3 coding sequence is TGTGCCAGCAGCTCTAGCGGGAGGGCCGACGACTACGAGCAGTACTTC. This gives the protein CASSSSGRADDYEQYF. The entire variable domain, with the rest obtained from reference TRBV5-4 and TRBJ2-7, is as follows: ETGVTQSPTHLIKTRGQQVTLRCSSQSGHNTVSWYQQALGQGPQFIFQYYREEENGRGNFPPRFSGLQFPNYSSELNVNALELDDSALYLCASSSSGRADDYEQYFGPGTRLTVT.